This T cell receptor (beta chain) is from a study of PD-L1 blockade in urothelial cancer. Here immunoSEQ multiplex PCR was the method, and the copy in TCRdb shows in-frame clones only, minus some. This sample has 30,000 to 40,000 clones; 84% occur once, and the top ten carry 30%. The length of the CDR3 is 15 residues. Germline CDR1 is MGHRA and CDR2 is YSYEKL. V lost 4 bases, J lost 4 bases, and 6 bases stayed unmatched. The chain employs TRBV4-1 and TRBJ2-7, with 11 bases fitting TRBD2. The origin of this receptor is a man aged 55-75 years with urothelial cancer. The source material was PBMCs, sampled around atezolizumab (anti-PD-L1) treatment. Here the CDR3 reads CASSPVSGGAYEQYF. In DNA, the CDR3 is TGCGCCAGCAGCCCCGTTAGCGGGGGGGCTTACGAGCAGTACTTC.